This note documents a single TCR beta chain sequence. Its antigen is still unknown. This entry is derived from a study of tumor-infiltrating lymphocytes in primary liver carcinoma. Study-level points and caveats: Relative to blood, tumors carried a significantly larger fraction of the repertoire in their top 250 clones (p = 0.039). Paired tumor-adjacent and tumor-blood samples overlapped less than tumor region pairs did.

From unsorted bulk tissue weighing 20-30 mg, DNA and RNA were co-extracted. With a constant-region primer, TCR beta cDNA was made from approximately 520 ng of total RNA. TCR beta libraries came from three nested multiplex PCR rounds using slightly modified ARM-PCR. PCR rounds one and two used TRBV1-TRBV30 forward primers with a C-beta reverse primer for around 9 cycles each. TCRdb reprocessed the multiplex PCR reads with MiXCR, giving one entry per CDR3 protein. The sample contains 40,000 or so distinct CDR3 sequences, roughly 77% of which appear only once. The V gene's germline CDR1 is MGHRA and CDR2 YSYEKL. The CDR3 covers 17 residues. V was cut by 3 bases and J by 7 bases, with 22 bases left in between.

This receptor was obtained from a man aged 35 to 55 with primary liver carcinoma and hepatitis B virus infection. The chain links TRBV4-1 to TRBJ2-1; perhaps TRBD2 as D (5 bases). The sequenced sample was tumor-adjacent normal liver tissue. The CDR3 coding sequence is TGCGCCAGCAGCCAGGTTAACCTAGTGGGAGAAGGGAATGAGCAGTTCTTC. This gives the protein CASSQVNLVGEGNEQFF.